A single sample is the source of the 19 T cell receptor beta chains below, sequenced in a study of T cell changes during pregnancy in multiple sclerosis. Profiling relied on immunoSEQ multiplex PCR, and the TCRdb table lists in-frame clones only, not all of them. The data contain tens of thousands of clones, over 85% of them singletons. The specimen was CD8+ T cells from peripheral blood mononuclear cells, collected in the third trimester of pregnancy. These receptors all stem from a female donor with multiple sclerosis, enrolled in a pregnancy study.

The chain employs TRBV4-3 and TRBJ2-2; D call uncertain. Germline-derived CDR1 and CDR2 are LGHNA and YSLEER. This CDR3 comprises 14 residues. Trimming cost V 4 bases and J 1 base, with 7 bases left between them. The DNA for the CDR3 is TGCGCCAGCAGCCCACTCTTGAACACCGGGGAGCTGTTTTTT. Protein: CASSPLLNTGELFF.

This chain connects TRBV5-8 to TRBJ2-7; D gene unclear. The CDR3 contains 11 residues. Germline CDR1 reads SGHTS; CDR2 reads YDEGEE. Between the trimmed V and J ends, which lost 3 bases and 4 bases, there was a span of 5 bases. The CDR3, as DNA: TGTGCCAGCAGCTCTATTTACGAGCAGTACTTC. Translating gives CASSSIYEQYF.

This chain joins TRBV30 and TRBJ2-2, with 13 bases identical to TRBD2. V was clipped by 2 bases and J by 6 bases; unmatched bases: 9. Germline V gene data show CDR1 as GTSNPN and CDR2 as SVGIG (reference sequence). This CDR3 contains 17 residues. This CDR3 reads CAWSPRTSGRLSGELFF. CDR3 coding DNA: TGTGCCTGGAGTCCTCGGACTAGCGGGAGATTATCCGGGGAGCTGTTTTTT.

CDR3 coding DNA: TGTGCCAGCAGCTCCCTCGGGGGACCGAATGAAAAACTGTTTTTT. Translation: CASSSLGGPNEKLFF. The V and J genes are TRBV5-8 and TRBJ1-4; D perhaps matches TRBD1 (5 bases). The germline V gene encodes CDR1 SGHTS and CDR2 YDEGEE. The CDR3 extends over 15 amino acids. Deletions cut 3 bases from V and 5 bases from J, with 14 bases between.

V is TRBV7-6 and J is TRBJ2-3; D is possibly TRBD2 (6 bases). CDR3 length: 16 amino acids. The germline V gene has CDR1 SGHVS and CDR2 FNYEAQ. V shed 1 base and J shed 3 bases, with 14 bases lying between them. CDR3 DNA sequence: TGTGCCAGCAGCTTAGAGGTGGGAGGAGAAACAGATACGCAGTATTTT. Translation gives CASSLEVGGETDTQYF.

The V and J genes are TRBV4-1 and TRBJ2-7, with D perhaps TRBD1 (6 bases). V lost 3 bases and J 5 bases, leaving 8 bases between the germline ends. From germline, CDR1 is MGHRA and CDR2 YSYEKL. The CDR3 is made up of 12 amino acids. CDR3 residues: CASSHPGDEQYF. In DNA, the CDR3 is TGCGCCAGCAGCCACCCAGGGGACGAGCAGTACTTC.

This rearrangement joins TRBV19 to TRBJ2-1, with TRBD1 matching 10 bases. V was pared by 8 bases and J by 5 bases, with 6 bases of the junction left unmatched. CDR1 and CDR2 from the germline V gene are LNHDA and SQIVND (reference sequence). The CDR3 runs 14 residues. CDR3 nucleotides: TGTGCCAGTTCGTCCGGGACAGGGGACAATGAGCAGTTCTTC. This sequence encodes CASSSGTGDNEQFF.

This clone was detected only once. The chain uses TRBV11-1 and TRBJ2-7, with TRBD1 matching over 7 bases. Germline V gene lookup returns CDR1 SGHAT and CDR2 FQDESV (reference sequence). This CDR3 comprises 14 residues. V lost 5 bases, J lost 7 bases, and 11 bases stayed unmatched. In DNA, the CDR3 is TGTGCCAGCAGCACAGGGGCCCAACCGGGGGAGCAGTACTTC. Amino acid sequence: CASSTGAQPGEQYF.

This chain joins TRBV19 and TRBJ2-7, with a weak D call TRBD1 (6 bases). Germline V gene sequence: CDR1 LNHDA, CDR2 SQIVND (reference sequence). The V end lost 5 bases, the J end lost 3 bases, and 11 bases lay between the germline ends. The CDR3 spans 13 residues. The CDR3 loop is CASSAGQLYEQYF. The CDR3 DNA is TGTGCCAGTAGTGCAGGACAGCTCTACGAGCAGTACTTC.

This rearrangement joins TRBV28 to TRBJ2-1; D is undetermined. This CDR3 region has 17 residues. V was pared by 4 bases and J by 0 bases, with 16 bases between. CDR1 is MDHEN and CDR2 is SYDVKM in the germline V gene. The CDR3 DNA sequence: TGTGCCAGCAGTTCTCCCACGGCGGATAGCTCCTACAATGAGCAGTTCTTC. This codes for CASSSPTADSSYNEQFF.

The chain is built from TRBV6-4 and TRBJ1-6, with 7 bases identical to TRBD1. The CDR3 length is 16 residues. V was pared by 6 bases and J by 3 bases, with 8 bases of the junction left unmatched. Germline V gene lookup returns CDR1 MRHNA and CDR2 SNTAGT. The CDR3 DNA follows: TGTGCCAGCAGCGTTCCGGGACAGAGCTATAATTCACCCCTCCACTTT. Amino acid sequence: CASSVPGQSYNSPLHF.

A single count supports this clone. The rearrangement joins TRBV27 to TRBJ2-7; possible D gene TRBD1, 5 bases. The V and J ends lost 2 bases and 6 bases respectively, with 11 bases between them. CDR1 is MNHEY, CDR2 SMNVEV, per germline (reference sequence). This CDR3 comprises 13 residues. The CDR3 region is CASSLARVSEQYF. In DNA, the CDR3 is TGTGCCAGCAGTTTAGCCAGGGTGAGCGAGCAGTACTTC.

This chain uses TRBV6-1 with TRBJ2-7; TRBD2 matches at 9 bases. J gave up 6 bases and V 6 bases, and 9 bases lay outside the gene matches. The CDR3 loop spans 14 amino acids. Germline-derived CDR1 and CDR2 are MNHNS and SASEGT. The CDR3 spells CASRVSGSLGEQYF. CDR3 bases: TGTGCCAGCAGGGTTAGCGGGAGTTTAGGCGAGCAGTACTTC.

V and J are TRBV9 and TRBJ2-1, with 7 bases fitting TRBD2. Germline V CDR1 and CDR2: SGDLS, YYNGEE. Trimming removed 3 bases from V and 2 bases from J; junction bases left unmatched: 5. This CDR3 has 15 amino acids. The CDR3 loop is CASSALAQAYNEQFF. The CDR3 nucleotides read TGTGCCAGCAGCGCACTAGCGCAAGCCTACAATGAGCAGTTCTTC.

The chain carries TRBV18 and TRBJ2-1; the match to TRBD2 covers 8 bases. This CDR3 has 17 amino acids. V lost 0 bases to trimming and J lost 4 bases; unmatched junction nucleotides: 8. Germline CDR1 KGHSH, CDR2 LQKENI. For the CDR3, the DNA is TGTGCCAGCTCACCACCTGCCCCACTAGCGGCTTACAATGAGCAGTTCTTC. Encoded protein: CASSPPAPLAAYNEQFF.

V usage is TRBV27 and J usage is TRBJ2-3; maybe TRBD2 (5 bases). Germline CDR1 reads MNHEY; CDR2 reads SMNVEV (reference sequence). Trimming took off 0 bases at V and 11 bases at J, with 12 bases between the two ends. This CDR3 is 13 amino acids long. CDR3: CASSLSGEWGQYF. In DNA form, the CDR3 reads TGTGCCAGCAGTTTATCTGGGGAGTGGGGGCAGTATTTT.

In this sample, this clone turned up a few times. V usage is TRBV7-9 and J usage is TRBJ1-1; 7 nucleotides align to TRBD1. V gave up 5 bases and J gave up 1 base; unmatched junction bases: 4. There are 14 residues in the CDR3. Per germline, CDR1 SEHNR and CDR2 FQNEAQ (reference sequence). For the CDR3, the DNA is TGTGCCAGCAGCCGGCAGGGGGGGAACACTGAAGCTTTCTTT. Residues: CASSRQGGNTEAFF.

The CDR3 sequence: CASSKGWAGGTDTQYF. The CDR3 DNA follows: TGTGCCAGCAGCAAAGGGTGGGCGGGGGGCACAGATACGCAGTATTTT. The V call is TRBV11-2, the J call TRBJ2-3; 7 bases map to TRBD2. Germline V lookup: CDR1 SGHAT, CDR2 FQNNGV. The CDR3 is 16 amino acids. Germline trimming cut 5 bases from V and 1 base from J; bases unmatched to any gene: 9.

V is TRBV28 and J is TRBJ2-7; possible D gene TRBD2, 5 bases. Germline V gene data show CDR1 as MDHEN and CDR2 as SYDVKM. The CDR3 has 12 amino acids. V dropped 6 bases and J dropped 3 bases, with 9 bases sitting between them. The CDR3 is CASRPGLYEQYF. DNA of the CDR3: TGTGCCAGCAGACCCGGACTCTACGAGCAGTACTTC.